This TCR beta chain was obtained from a study of blood T cell repertoires in COVID-19. Study-wide background: Italy, Spain and the United States were the sources of the convalescent and acute COVID-19 samples. Sources were T cells, B-cell-depleted T cells, or PBMCs; the material itself was cDNA or gDNA.

The CDR3 runs 11 residues. CDR1 and CDR2 (germline): DFQATT, SNEGSKA (reference sequence). This clone came up a few times. Categorization into cohorts depended on clinical history that participants reported. Original methodology: Reference gene primer amplification yielded estimated nucleated cell counts. Generated by immunoSEQ multiplex PCR, the TCRdb table keeps only in-frame clones and is missing some. V, J and clone size derive from that table, while D and trimming were established from the DNA sequence. The sample records 200,000 to 250,000 clones, roughly 79% being singletons. The sample was PBMCs or T cells enriched from blood (not recorded which). This chain connects TRBV20-1 to TRBJ2-3, with D possibly TRBD1 on 6 matching bases. The receptor was derived from a woman in her forties or fifties with acute COVID-19. In DNA form, the CDR3 reads TGCGGATCACAGGGAAGGGATACGCAGTATTTT. It encodes CGSQGRDTQYF.